This is a list of T cell receptor beta chains from one sample in a study of blood T cell repertoires in COVID-19. Clones were read by immunoSEQ multiplex PCR, and TCRdb kept only the in-frame ones, dropping some. The sample holds tens of thousands of clones, roughly 87% seen once. The sequenced sample consisted of peripheral blood. Receptors were obtained from a man aged 50 to 60 with active COVID-19. Both conserved end residues are part of each CDR3. D genes are given only for firm matches. Size is stated for part of the rows, as once, few or many counts, or as a class when the clone is expanded.

J: TRBJ2-3
D: .
V: TRBV30
size: .
CDR3: CAWRRSRDTQYF
DNA: TGTGCCTGGAGACGTTCTCGGGATACGCAGTATTTT

J: TRBJ1-2
D: TRBD1
V: TRBV27
size: .
CDR3: CASSFFNRQGYYGYTF
DNA: TGTGCCAGCAGTTTTTTCAACCGACAGGGTTACTATGGCTACACCTTC

J: TRBJ2-7
D: TRBD1
V: TRBV27
size: .
CDR3: CASSWGTGTYEQYF
DNA: TGTGCCAGCAGTTGGGGGACAGGGACCTACGAGCAGTACTTC

J: TRBJ2-5
D: .
V: TRBV2
size: .
CDR3: CASSEYYLGTQYF
DNA: TGTGCCAGCAGTGAATACTACTTAGGGACCCAGTACTTC

J: TRBJ2-5
D: .
V: TRBV7-2
size: .
CDR3: CASSLARAGKKKETQYF
DNA: TGTGCCAGCAGCTTAGCGCGTGCAGGGAAAAAAAAAGAGACCCAGTACTTC

J: TRBJ2-1
D: TRBD1
V: TRBV5-6
size: .
CDR3: CASSFLQGIGNNEQFF
DNA: TGTGCCAGCAGCTTCTTACAGGGGATTGGTAACAATGAGCAGTTCTTC

J: TRBJ2-7
D: TRBD2
V: TRBV5-1
size: few
CDR3: CASSYSGGINEQYF
DNA: TGCGCCAGCAGCTATAGCGGGGGTATCAACGAGCAGTACTTC

J: TRBJ1-1
D: .
V: TRBV5-1
size: .
CDR3: CASSYRAGGFPNTEAFF
DNA: TGCGCCAGCAGTTACAGGGCAGGAGGTTTCCCGAACACTGAAGCTTTCTTT

J: TRBJ2-1
D: TRBD2
V: TRBV5-1
size: .
CDR3: CASSLGLAGARGGNEQFF
DNA: TGCGCCAGCAGCTTGGGGCTAGCGGGGGCCCGCGGGGGCAATGAGCAGTTCTTC

J: TRBJ2-1
D: TRBD2
V: TRBV10-3
size: .
CDR3: CAIKWAGANEQFF
DNA: TGTGCCATCAAGTGGGCGGGAGCCAATGAGCAGTTCTTC

J: TRBJ1-1
D: .
V: TRBV11-2
size: .
CDR3: CASSLGGRGTEAFF
DNA: TGTGCCAGCAGCTTAGGGGGCAGGGGCACTGAAGCTTTCTTT

J: TRBJ2-5
D: TRBD1
V: TRBV10-3
size: once
CDR3: CAISPGQGEETQYF
DNA: TGTGCCATCAGCCCGGGACAGGGGGAAGAGACCCAGTACTTC

J: TRBJ1-3
D: .
V: TRBV11-2
size: .
CDR3: CASSLVSGNTIYF
DNA: TGTGCCAGCAGCTTAGTATCTGGAAACACCATATATTTT

J: TRBJ2-5
D: .
V: TRBV5-1
size: .
CDR3: CASCKTQGVETQYF
DNA: TGCGCCAGCTGTAAAACCCAAGGGGTAGAGACCCAGTACTTC

J: TRBJ2-6
D: .
V: TRBV27
size: .
CDR3: CASSRQSSGANVLTF
DNA: TGTGCCAGCTCCAGGCAGTCCTCTGGGGCCAACGTCCTGACTTTC

J: TRBJ1-5
D: TRBD1
V: TRBV20-1
size: once
CDR3: CSASDDREDSQPQHF
DNA: TGCAGTGCTAGTGACGACAGGGAAGATAGTCAGCCCCAGCATTTT

J: TRBJ2-5
D: TRBD1
V: TRBV13
size: .
CDR3: CASSHQGEQETQYF
DNA: TGTGCCAGCAGCCACCAGGGGGAACAAGAGACCCAGTACTTC

J: TRBJ2-7
D: TRBD1
V: TRBV11-3
size: .
CDR3: CASSPGQGGSSYEQYF
DNA: TGTGCCAGCAGCCCAGGACAGGGGGGCAGCTCCTACGAGCAGTACTTC

J: TRBJ1-1
D: .
V: TRBV7-9
size: .
CDR3: CASSLARGGYEAFF
DNA: TGTGCCAGCAGCTTAGCAAGGGGAGGGTATGAAGCTTTCTTT

J: TRBJ1-2
D: .
V: TRBV20-1
size: .
CDR3: CSAVENYGYTF
DNA: TGCAGTGCTGTGGAGAACTATGGCTACACCTTC

J: TRBJ2-1
D: .
V: TRBV2
size: few
CDR3: CASEEPFGDEQFF
DNA: TGTGCCAGTGAGGAACCGTTTGGCGATGAGCAGTTCTTC

J: TRBJ2-5
D: TRBD2
V: TRBV18
size: .
CDR3: CASAMGGQETQYF
DNA: TGTGCCAGCGCGATGGGGGGGCAAGAGACCCAGTACTTC

J: TRBJ1-2
D: .
V: TRBV5-6
size: .
CDR3: CASSLDRRDYGYTF
DNA: TGTGCCAGCAGCTTGGACAGGAGAGACTATGGCTACACCTTC

J: TRBJ1-2
D: TRBD1
V: TRBV15
size: .
CDR3: CATSAINRGSYTF
DNA: TGTGCCACCAGCGCGATCAACAGGGGCAGCTACACCTTC

J: TRBJ2-2
D: TRBD2
V: TRBV5-8
size: .
CDR3: CASGAGGVTGELFF
DNA: TGTGCCAGCGGCGCGGGAGGGGTCACCGGGGAGCTGTTTTTT

J: TRBJ1-4
D: .
V: TRBV5-6
size: .
CDR3: CASSLRDRNNEKLFF
DNA: TGTGCCAGCAGCTTGAGAGACAGGAACAATGAAAAACTGTTTTTT

J: TRBJ1-1
D: .
V: TRBV21-1
size: .
CDR3: CASRPRGGAKNTEAFF
DNA: TGTGCCAGCCGACCTCGGGGAGGGGCTAAGAACACTGAAGCTTTCTTT

J: TRBJ1-3
D: .
V: TRBV15
size: .
CDR3: CATSRARQNSGNTIYF
DNA: TGTGCCACCAGCAGAGCGAGGCAGAACTCTGGAAACACCATATATTTT

J: TRBJ1-3
D: .
V: TRBV28
size: .
CDR3: CASSLQGNTIYF
DNA: TGTGCCAGCAGTTTACAAGGAAACACCATATATTTT

J: TRBJ2-6
D: .
V: TRBV7-2
size: .
CDR3: CASSLNFAGANVLTF
DNA: TGTGCCAGCAGCTTAAACTTTGCTGGGGCCAACGTCCTGACTTTC

J: TRBJ2-1
D: TRBD2
V: TRBV6-5
size: .
CDR3: CASSHSGRAYNEQFF
DNA: TGTGCCAGCAGTCATAGCGGGAGGGCTTACAATGAGCAGTTCTTC

J: TRBJ1-2
D: TRBD1
V: TRBV29-1
size: .
CDR3: CSVEIWDRTNYGYTF
DNA: TGCAGCGTTGAAATCTGGGACAGGACTAACTATGGCTACACCTTC

J: TRBJ1-4
D: .
V: TRBV12-1
size: .
CDR3: CASSFPQGGGEKLFF
DNA: TGTGCCAGCAGCTTTCCGCAGGGAGGAGGGGAAAAACTGTTTTTT

J: TRBJ2-1
D: .
V: TRBV5-1
size: .
CDR3: CASRWDIDNEQFF
DNA: TGCGCCAGCAGGTGGGACATTGACAATGAGCAGTTCTTC

J: TRBJ1-6
D: .
V: TRBV4-2
size: .
CDR3: CASSQDRRSPLHF
DNA: TGTGCCAGCAGCCAAGATCGTCGTTCACCCCTCCACTTT

J: TRBJ2-7
D: .
V: TRBV19
size: few
CDR3: CASSILISSYEQYF
DNA: TGTGCCAGTAGTATACTTATCAGCTCCTACGAGCAGTACTTC

J: TRBJ2-7
D: .
V: TRBV11-2
size: .
CDR3: CASSLRTPYEQYF
DNA: TGTGCCAGCAGCTTACGGACACCTTACGAGCAGTACTTC

J: TRBJ1-6
D: TRBD1
V: TRBV5-5
size: .
CDR3: CASRPQTGGRYNSPLHF
DNA: TGTGCCAGCAGACCCCAGACAGGGGGCAGGTATAATTCACCCCTCCACTTT

J: TRBJ2-1
D: .
V: TRBV12-3/TRBV12-4
size: .
CDR3: CASSSFSYNEQFF
DNA: TGTGCCAGCAGTTCCTTTTCCTACAATGAGCAGTTCTTC

J: TRBJ1-2
D: TRBD1
V: TRBV5-1
size: .
CDR3: CASSSTGSNGYTF
DNA: TGCGCCAGCAGCTCGACAGGGTCGAATGGCTACACCTTC

J: TRBJ1-5
D: TRBD1
V: TRBV19
size: .
CDR3: CASMRGGEQPQHF
DNA: TGTGCCAGTATGCGAGGGGGCGAACAGCCCCAGCATTTT

J: TRBJ1-1
D: .
V: TRBV4-2
size: .
CDR3: CASSVQATMNTEAFF
DNA: TGTGCCAGCAGCGTACAGGCTACAATGAACACTGAAGCTTTCTTT

J: TRBJ2-3
D: .
V: TRBV14
size: .
CDR3: CASSQDLGGKQYF
DNA: TGTGCCAGCAGCCAAGATCTAGGAGGGAAGCAGTATTTT

J: TRBJ1-5
D: .
V: TRBV19
size: few
CDR3: CASNPRGGANQPQHF
DNA: TGTGCCAGTAATCCGAGGGGGGGCGCCAATCAGCCCCAGCATTTT

J: TRBJ2-1
D: TRBD2
V: TRBV5-1
size: .
CDR3: CASSLEAGTYNEQFF
DNA: TGCGCCAGCAGCTTGGAAGCGGGAACCTACAATGAGCAGTTCTTC

J: TRBJ1-1
D: .
V: TRBV11-3
size: .
CDR3: CASSLRRQMGTEAFF
DNA: TGTGCCAGCAGCTTAAGGAGACAGATGGGGACTGAAGCTTTCTTT

J: TRBJ2-5
D: TRBD2
V: TRBV19
size: .
CDR3: CASSIGGGLGGQETQYF
DNA: TGTGCCAGTAGTATAGGAGGCGGACTAGGTGGACAAGAGACCCAGTACTTC

J: TRBJ2-1
D: .
V: TRBV25-1
size: .
CDR3: CASSESKQGRGNEQFF
DNA: TGTGCCAGCAGTGAATCAAAGCAGGGCCGGGGGAATGAGCAGTTCTTC

J: TRBJ1-3
D: .
V: TRBV6-1
size: .
CDR3: CASSEVEFPGNTIYF
DNA: TGTGCCAGCAGTGAGGTAGAATTCCCTGGAAACACCATATATTTT

J: TRBJ2-3
D: .
V: TRBV7-9
size: .
CDR3: CASSPSRVGDTQYF
DNA: TGTGCCAGCAGCCCGAGCCGGGTGGGAGATACGCAGTATTTT

J: TRBJ1-2
D: .
V: TRBV7-2
size: once
CDR3: CASSLDRSYGYTF
DNA: TGTGCCAGCAGCTTAGATAGGAGCTATGGCTACACCTTC

J: TRBJ2-3
D: .
V: TRBV28
size: .
CDR3: CASSSLPSVIPLTDTQYF
DNA: TGTGCCAGCAGTTCGCTCCCCTCGGTTATTCCGCTGACAGATACGCAGTATTTT

J: TRBJ2-1
D: .
V: TRBV7-2
size: .
CDR3: CASSSNLGPQFF
DNA: TGTGCCAGCAGCTCGAATCTTGGCCCGCAGTTCTTC

J: TRBJ1-4
D: TRBD1
V: TRBV10-1
size: .
CDR3: CASSDDREIEKLFF
DNA: TGCGCCAGCAGTGATGACAGGGAGATTGAAAAACTGTTTTTT

J: TRBJ1-5
D: .
V: TRBV9
size: few
CDR3: CASSVSPVNQPQHF
DNA: TGTGCCAGCAGCGTAAGTCCAGTAAATCAGCCCCAGCATTTT

J: TRBJ1-2
D: .
V: TRBV1
size: .
CDR3: CTSSQERREPPNYGYTF
DNA: TGCACCAGCAGCCAAGAGCGGAGGGAGCCTCCTAACTATGGCTACACCTTC

J: TRBJ1-1
D: TRBD1
V: TRBV7-6
size: .
CDR3: CASSLGQGALDTEAFF
DNA: TGTGCCAGCAGCTTAGGACAGGGGGCTTTGGACACTGAAGCTTTCTTT

J: TRBJ2-5
D: TRBD2
V: TRBV27
size: .
CDR3: CASSLSGTSPGETQYF
DNA: TGTGCCAGCAGTTTATCCGGGACTAGCCCGGGAGAGACCCAGTACTTC

J: TRBJ1-4
D: TRBD1
V: TRBV6-5
size: .
CDR3: CASRPGGAVEKLFF
DNA: TGTGCCAGCAGGCCAGGGGGCGCGGTTGAAAAACTGTTTTTT

J: TRBJ2-1
D: TRBD2
V: TRBV7-2
size: .
CDR3: CASSPDRLAGGRHNEQFF
DNA: TGTGCCAGCAGCCCAGATCGTCTAGCGGGGGGCCGACACAATGAGCAGTTCTTC